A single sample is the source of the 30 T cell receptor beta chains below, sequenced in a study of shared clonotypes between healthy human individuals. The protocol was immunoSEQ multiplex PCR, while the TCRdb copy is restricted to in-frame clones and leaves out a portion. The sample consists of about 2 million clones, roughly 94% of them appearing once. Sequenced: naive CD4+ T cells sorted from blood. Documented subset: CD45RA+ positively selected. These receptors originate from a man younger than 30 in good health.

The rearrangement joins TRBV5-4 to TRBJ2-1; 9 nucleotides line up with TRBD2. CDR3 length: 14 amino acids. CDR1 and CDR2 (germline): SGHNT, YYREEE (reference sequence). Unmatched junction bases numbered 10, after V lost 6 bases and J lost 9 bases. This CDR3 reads CASIPAGGRGEQFF. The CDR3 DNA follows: TGTGCCAGCATCCCAGCGGGGGGCCGGGGTGAGCAGTTCTTC.

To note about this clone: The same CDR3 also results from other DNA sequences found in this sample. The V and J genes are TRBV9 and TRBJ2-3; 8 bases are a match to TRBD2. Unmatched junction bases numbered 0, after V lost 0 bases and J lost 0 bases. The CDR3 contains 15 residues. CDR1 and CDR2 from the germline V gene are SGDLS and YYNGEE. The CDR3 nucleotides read TGTGCCAGCAGCGTAGCTAGCGGGAGCACAGATACGCAGTATTTT. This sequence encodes CASSVASGSTDTQYF.

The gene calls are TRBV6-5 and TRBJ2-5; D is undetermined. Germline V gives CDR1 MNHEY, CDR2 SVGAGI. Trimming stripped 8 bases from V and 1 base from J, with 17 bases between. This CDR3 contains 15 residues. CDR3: CASSLSWGSQETQYF. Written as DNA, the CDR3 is TGTGCCAGCTCATTGTCCTGGGGATCCCAAGAGACCCAGTACTTC.

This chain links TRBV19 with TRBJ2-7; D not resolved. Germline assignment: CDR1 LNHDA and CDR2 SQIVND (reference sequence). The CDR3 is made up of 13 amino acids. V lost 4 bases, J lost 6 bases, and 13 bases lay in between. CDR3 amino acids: CASSTLQGAEQYF. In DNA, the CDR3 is TGTGCCAGTAGTACCCTCCAAGGTGCCGAGCAGTACTTC.

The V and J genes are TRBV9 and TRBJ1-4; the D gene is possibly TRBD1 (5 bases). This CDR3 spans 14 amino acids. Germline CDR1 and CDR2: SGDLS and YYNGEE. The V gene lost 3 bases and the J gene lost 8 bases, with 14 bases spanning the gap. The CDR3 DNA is TGTGCCAGCAGCGCGTTTGCCACAGGAGAAAAACTGTTTTTT. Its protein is CASSAFATGEKLFF.

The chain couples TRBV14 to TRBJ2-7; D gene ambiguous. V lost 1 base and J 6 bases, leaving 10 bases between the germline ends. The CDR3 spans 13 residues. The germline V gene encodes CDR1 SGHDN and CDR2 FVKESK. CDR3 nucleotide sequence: TGTGCCAGCAGCCAAGTAAGTGGGTCCGAGCAGTACTTC. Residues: CASSQVSGSEQYF.

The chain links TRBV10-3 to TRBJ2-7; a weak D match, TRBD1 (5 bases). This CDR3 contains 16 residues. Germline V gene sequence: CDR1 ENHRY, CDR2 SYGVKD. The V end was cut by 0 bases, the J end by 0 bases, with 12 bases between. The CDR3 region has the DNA TGTGCCATCAGTGAGTCACAGGTACCGCGCTCCTACGAGCAGTACTTC. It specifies CAISESQVPRSYEQYF.

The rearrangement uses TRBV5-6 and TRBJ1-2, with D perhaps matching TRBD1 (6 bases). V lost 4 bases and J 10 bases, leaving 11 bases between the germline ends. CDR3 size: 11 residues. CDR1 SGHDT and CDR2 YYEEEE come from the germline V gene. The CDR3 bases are TGTGCCAGCAGCGGGGACATCACCTACACCTTC. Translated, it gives CASSGDITYTF.

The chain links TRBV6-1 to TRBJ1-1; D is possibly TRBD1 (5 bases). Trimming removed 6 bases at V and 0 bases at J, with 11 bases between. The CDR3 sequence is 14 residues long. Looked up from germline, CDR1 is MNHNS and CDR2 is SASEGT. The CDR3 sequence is CASRSREMNTEAFF. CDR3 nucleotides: TGTGCCAGCAGGAGCAGGGAGATGAACACTGAAGCTTTCTTT.

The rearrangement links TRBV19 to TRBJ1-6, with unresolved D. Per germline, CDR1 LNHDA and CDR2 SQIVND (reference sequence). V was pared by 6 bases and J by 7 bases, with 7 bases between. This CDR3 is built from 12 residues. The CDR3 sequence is CASRMDNSPLHF. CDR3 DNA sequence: TGTGCCAGTAGGATGGACAATTCACCCCTCCACTTT. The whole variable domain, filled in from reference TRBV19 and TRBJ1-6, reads DGGITQSPKYLFRKEGQNVTLSCEQNLNHDAMYWYRQDPGQGLRLIYYSQIVNDFQKGDIAEGYSVSREKKESFPLTVTSAQKNPTAFYLCASRMDNSPLHFGNGTRLTVT.

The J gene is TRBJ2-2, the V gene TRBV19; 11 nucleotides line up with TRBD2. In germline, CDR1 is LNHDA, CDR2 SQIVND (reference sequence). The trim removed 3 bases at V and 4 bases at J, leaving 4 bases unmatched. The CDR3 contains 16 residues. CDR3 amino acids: CASSIPSGGTTGELFF. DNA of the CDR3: TGTGCCAGTAGTATTCCTAGCGGGGGGACCACCGGGGAGCTGTTTTTT.

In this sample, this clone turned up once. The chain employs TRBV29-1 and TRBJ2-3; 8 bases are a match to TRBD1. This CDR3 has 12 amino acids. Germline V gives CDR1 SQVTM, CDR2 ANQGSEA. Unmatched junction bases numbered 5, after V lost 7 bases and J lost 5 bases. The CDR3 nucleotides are TGCAGCGCCGGGACAGGTGGAGATACGCAGTATTTT. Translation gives CSAGTGGDTQYF.

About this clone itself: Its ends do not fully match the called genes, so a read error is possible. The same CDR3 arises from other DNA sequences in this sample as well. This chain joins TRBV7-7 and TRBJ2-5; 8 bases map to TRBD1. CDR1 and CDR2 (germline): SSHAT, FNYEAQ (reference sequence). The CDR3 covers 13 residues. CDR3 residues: CASSQDRGETQYF. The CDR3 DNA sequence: TGTGCTAGCAGCCAAGACAGGGGAGAGACCCAGTACTTC.

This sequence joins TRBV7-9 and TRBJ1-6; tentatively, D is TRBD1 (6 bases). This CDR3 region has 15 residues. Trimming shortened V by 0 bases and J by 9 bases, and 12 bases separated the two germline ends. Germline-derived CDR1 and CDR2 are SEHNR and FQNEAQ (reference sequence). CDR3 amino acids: CASSLAGGEFSPLHF. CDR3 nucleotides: TGTGCCAGCAGCTTAGCTGGGGGCGAATTTTCACCCCTCCACTTT.

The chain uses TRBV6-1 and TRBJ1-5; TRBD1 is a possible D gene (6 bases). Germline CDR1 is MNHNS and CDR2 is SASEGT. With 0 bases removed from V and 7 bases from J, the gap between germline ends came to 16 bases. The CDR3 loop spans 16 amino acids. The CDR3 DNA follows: TGTGCCAGCAGTGAAGCGCAGGGGACCCAAAGACAGCCCCAGCATTTT. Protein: CASSEAQGTQRQPQHF.

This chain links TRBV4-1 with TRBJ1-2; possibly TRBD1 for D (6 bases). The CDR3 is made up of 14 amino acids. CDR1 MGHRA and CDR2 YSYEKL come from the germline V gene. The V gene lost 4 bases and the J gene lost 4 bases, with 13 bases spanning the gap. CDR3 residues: CASSRGGAGYGYTF. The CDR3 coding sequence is TGCGCCAGCAGCCGGGGGGGCGCCGGCTATGGCTACACCTTC.

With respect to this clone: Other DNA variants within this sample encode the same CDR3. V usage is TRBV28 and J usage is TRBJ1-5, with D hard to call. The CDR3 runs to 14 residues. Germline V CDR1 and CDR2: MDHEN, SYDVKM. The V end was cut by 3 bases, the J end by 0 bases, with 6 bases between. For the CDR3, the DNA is TGTGCCAGCAGTTTGAGTTATAGCAATCAGCCCCAGCATTTT. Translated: CASSLSYSNQPQHF.

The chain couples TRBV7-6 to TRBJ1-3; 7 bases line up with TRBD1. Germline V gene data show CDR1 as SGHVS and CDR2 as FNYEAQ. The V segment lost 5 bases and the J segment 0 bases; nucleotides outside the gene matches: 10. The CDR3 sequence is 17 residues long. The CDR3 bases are TGTGCCAGCAGCCTTAGGGTTTCAGGGGGCTCTGGAAACACCATATATTTT. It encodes CASSLRVSGGSGNTIYF.

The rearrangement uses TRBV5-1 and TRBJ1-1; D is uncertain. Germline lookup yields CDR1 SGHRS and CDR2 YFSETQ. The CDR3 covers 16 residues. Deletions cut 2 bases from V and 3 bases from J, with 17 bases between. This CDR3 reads CASSFSGRGRDTEAFF. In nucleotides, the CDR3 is TGCGCCAGCAGCTTCTCCGGGCGCGGGAGGGACACTGAAGCTTTCTTT.

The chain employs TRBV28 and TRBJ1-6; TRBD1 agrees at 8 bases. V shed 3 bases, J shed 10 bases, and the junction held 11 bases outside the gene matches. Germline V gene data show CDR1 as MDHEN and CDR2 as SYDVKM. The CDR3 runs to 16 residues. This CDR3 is CASSFSQPGGRSPLHF. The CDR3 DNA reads TGTGCCAGCAGTTTCTCCCAGCCAGGGGGCCGATCACCCCTCCACTTT.

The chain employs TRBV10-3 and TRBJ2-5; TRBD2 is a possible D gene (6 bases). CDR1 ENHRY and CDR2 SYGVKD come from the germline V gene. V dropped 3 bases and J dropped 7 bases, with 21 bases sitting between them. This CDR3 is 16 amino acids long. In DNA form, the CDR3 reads TGTGCCATCAGTGATCCGAACGGGGGTCCCGGGCGGACCCAGTACTTC. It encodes CAISDPNGGPGRTQYF.

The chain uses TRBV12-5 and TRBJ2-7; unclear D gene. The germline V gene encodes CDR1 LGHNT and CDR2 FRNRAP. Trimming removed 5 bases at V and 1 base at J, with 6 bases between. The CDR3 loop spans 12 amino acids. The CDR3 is CASGMGSYEQYF. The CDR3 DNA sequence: TGTGCTAGTGGTATGGGGTCCTACGAGCAGTACTTC.

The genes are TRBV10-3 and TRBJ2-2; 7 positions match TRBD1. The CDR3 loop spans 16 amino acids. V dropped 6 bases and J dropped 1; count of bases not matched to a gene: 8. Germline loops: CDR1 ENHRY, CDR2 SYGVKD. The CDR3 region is CAIRPGQSLNTGELFF. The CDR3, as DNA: TGTGCCATCAGGCCGGGACAGAGTTTGAACACCGGGGAGCTGTTTTTT.

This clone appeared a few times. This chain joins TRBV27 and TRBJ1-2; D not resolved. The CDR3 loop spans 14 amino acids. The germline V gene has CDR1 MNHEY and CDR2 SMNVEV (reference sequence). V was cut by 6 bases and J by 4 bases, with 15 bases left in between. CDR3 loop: CASSTSEGAYGYTF. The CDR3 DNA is TGTGCCAGCAGCACTAGCGAGGGTGCCTATGGCTACACCTTC.

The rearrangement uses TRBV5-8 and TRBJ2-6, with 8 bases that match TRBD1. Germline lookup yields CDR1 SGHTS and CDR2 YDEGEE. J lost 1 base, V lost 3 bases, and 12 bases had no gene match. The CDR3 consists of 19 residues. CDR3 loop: CASSSSGTGYLSGANVLTF. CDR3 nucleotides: TGTGCCAGCAGCTCCTCCGGGACAGGTTATCTGTCTGGGGCCAACGTCCTGACTTTC.

In nucleotides, the CDR3 is TGTGCCAGCAGCTCCGGACTAGCGGGGAAGGAGCAGTACTTC. This encodes CASSSGLAGKEQYF. The chain employs TRBV7-2 and TRBJ2-7; 12 nucleotides align to TRBD2. Germline CDR1 SGHTA, CDR2 FQGNSA. V lost 4 bases and J lost 7; bases outside the gene matches: 5. The CDR3 is 14 amino acids.

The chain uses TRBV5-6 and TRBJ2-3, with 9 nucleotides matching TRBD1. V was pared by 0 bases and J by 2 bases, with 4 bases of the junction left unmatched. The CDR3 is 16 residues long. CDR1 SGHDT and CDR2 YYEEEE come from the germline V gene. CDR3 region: CASSLEQGAVTDTQYF. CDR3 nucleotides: TGTGCCAGCAGCTTGGAACAGGGGGCTGTCACAGATACGCAGTATTTT.

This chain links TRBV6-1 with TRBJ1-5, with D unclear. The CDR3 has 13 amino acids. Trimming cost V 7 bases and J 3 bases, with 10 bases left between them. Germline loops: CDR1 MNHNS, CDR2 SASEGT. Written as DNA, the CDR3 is TGTGCCAGCAAACCGAGCTTCAATCAGCCCCAGCATTTT. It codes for CASKPSFNQPQHF.

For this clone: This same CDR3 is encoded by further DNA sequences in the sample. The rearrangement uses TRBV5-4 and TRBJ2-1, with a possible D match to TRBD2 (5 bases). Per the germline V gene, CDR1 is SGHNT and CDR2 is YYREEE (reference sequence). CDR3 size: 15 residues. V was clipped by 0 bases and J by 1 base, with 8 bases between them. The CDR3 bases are TGTGCCAGCAGCTTGGGTAGCGAATCCTACAATGAGCAGTTCTTC. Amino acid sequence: CASSLGSESYNEQFF.

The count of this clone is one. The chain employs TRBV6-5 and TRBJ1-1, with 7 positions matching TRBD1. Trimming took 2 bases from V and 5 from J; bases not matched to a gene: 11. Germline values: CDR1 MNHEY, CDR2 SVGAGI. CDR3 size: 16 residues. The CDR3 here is CASSYPRGGGGTEAFF. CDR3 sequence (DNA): TGTGCCAGCAGTTACCCCCGAGGAGGGGGCGGGACTGAAGCTTTCTTT.